The clone carrying this T cell receptor beta chain was observed a handful of times. How the authors handled the data: Researchers report that nucleated cell counts were estimated from reference gene primer amplification. Generated by immunoSEQ multiplex PCR, the TCRdb table keeps only in-frame clones and is missing some. That table supplies the V and J calls and clone size; D and trimming were determined from the DNA. This sample has under 200,000 clones, with around 86% found just once. This sample was taken from a study of blood T cell repertoires in COVID-19. Study in general: The samples span acute and convalescent COVID-19 from the United States, Italy and Spain. Sources were T cells, B-cell-depleted T cells, or PBMCs; the material itself was cDNA or gDNA.

The CDR3 is 14 amino acids. The V end lost 3 bases, the J end lost 5 bases, and 10 bases lay between the germline ends. Looked up from germline, CDR1 is LGHDT and CDR2 is YNNKEL (reference sequence). The sequenced sample consisted of peripheral blood. The sequence was collected from a man in his sixties or seventies who had recovered from COVID-19. The chain employs TRBV3-1 (or the pseudogene TRBV3-2) and TRBJ1-4; tentative D call: TRBD1 (6 bases). The CDR3 nucleotides read TGTGCCAGCAGCCATTCAGGGGCCAATGAAAAACTGTTTTTT. Translation gives CASSHSGANEKLFF.